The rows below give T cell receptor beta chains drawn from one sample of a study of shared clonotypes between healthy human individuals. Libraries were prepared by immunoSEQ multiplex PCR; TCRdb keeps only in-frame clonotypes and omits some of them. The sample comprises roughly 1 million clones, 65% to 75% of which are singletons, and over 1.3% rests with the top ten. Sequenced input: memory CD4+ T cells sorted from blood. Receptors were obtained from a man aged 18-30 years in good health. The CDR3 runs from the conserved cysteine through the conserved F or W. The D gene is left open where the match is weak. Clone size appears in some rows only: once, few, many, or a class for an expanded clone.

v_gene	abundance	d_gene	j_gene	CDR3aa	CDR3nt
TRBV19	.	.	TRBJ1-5	CASSGGVEGQPQHF	TGTGCCAGTAGTGGGGGGGTTGAAGGTCAGCCCCAGCATTTT
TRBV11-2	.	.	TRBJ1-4	CASSFQYPGGEKLFF	TGTGCCAGCAGCTTTCAGTATCCGGGGGGAGAAAAACTGTTTTTT
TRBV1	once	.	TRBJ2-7	CTSSQDVSSGRDMRGYPSYEQYF	TGCACCAGCAGCCAAGATGTGTCTAGCGGGAGGGATATGCGTGGGTACCCCTCCTACGAGCAGTACTTC
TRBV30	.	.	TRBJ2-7	CAWRDSYEQYF	TGTGCCTGGAGAGATTCCTACGAGCAGTACTTC
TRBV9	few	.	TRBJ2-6	CASSGHSGANVLTF	TGTGCCAGCAGCGGACACTCTGGGGCCAACGTCCTGACTTTC
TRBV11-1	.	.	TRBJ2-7	CASSPRDYYEQYF	TGTGCCAGCAGCCCCAGGGATTACTACGAGCAGTACTTC
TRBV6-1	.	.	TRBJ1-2	CASSEIGVGYGYTF	TGTGCCAGCAGTGAAATAGGGGTCGGCTATGGCTACACCTTC
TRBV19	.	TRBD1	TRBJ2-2	CATYRGGSHGELFF	TGTGCCACCTACAGGGGTGGGAGTCACGGGGAGCTGTTTTTT
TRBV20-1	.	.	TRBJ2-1	CSPLSNEQFF	TGCAGCCCTCTCTCCAATGAGCAGTTCTTC
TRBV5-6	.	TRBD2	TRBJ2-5	CASSSGAGTLQETQYF	TGTGCCAGCAGCTCGGGAGCGGGGACCCTTCAAGAGACCCAGTACTTC
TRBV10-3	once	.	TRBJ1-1	CAISESPDPNTEAFF	TGTGCCATCAGTGAATCTCCGGACCCGAACACTGAAGCTTTCTTT
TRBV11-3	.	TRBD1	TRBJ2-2	CASSIGQGAGELFF	TGTGCCAGCAGCATAGGACAGGGGGCCGGGGAGCTGTTTTTT
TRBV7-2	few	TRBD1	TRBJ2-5	CASSGTGLETQYF	TGTGCCAGCAGCGGGACAGGGTTAGAGACCCAGTACTTC
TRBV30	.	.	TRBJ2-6	CACSHRTASGANVLTF	TGTGCCTGTAGCCATAGGACAGCCTCTGGGGCCAACGTCCTGACTTTC
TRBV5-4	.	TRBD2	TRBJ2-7	CASSLPTSGLGMEQYF	TGTGCCAGCAGCTTACCTACGTCGGGACTAGGGATGGAGCAGTACTTC
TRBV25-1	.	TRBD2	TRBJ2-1	CASSDPTSGSPNEQFF	TGTGCCAGCAGTGATCCGACTAGCGGGAGTCCAAATGAGCAGTTCTTC
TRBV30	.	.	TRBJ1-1	CAWTAGAPRAFF	TGTGCCTGGACGGCAGGGGCCCCGCGGGCTTTCTTT
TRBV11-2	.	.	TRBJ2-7	CASSSQPGSPYEQYF	TGTGCCAGCAGCTCGCAACCGGGATCTCCGTACGAGCAGTACTTC
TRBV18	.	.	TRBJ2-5	CASSPSPRVETQYF	TGTGCCAGCTCACCAAGTCCCAGGGTGGAGACCCAGTACTTC
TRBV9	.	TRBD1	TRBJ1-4	CASSVADREFEKLFF	TGTGCCAGCAGCGTAGCCGACAGGGAATTCGAAAAACTGTTTTTT
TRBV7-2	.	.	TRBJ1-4	CASSSQALSNEKLFF	TGTGCCAGCAGCTCACAAGCCCTCTCTAATGAAAAACTGTTTTTT
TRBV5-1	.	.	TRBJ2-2	CASSPDSMNTGELFF	TGCGCCAGCAGCCCAGACAGCATGAACACCGGGGAGCTGTTTTTT
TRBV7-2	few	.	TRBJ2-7	CASSLGPIAYEQYF	TGTGCCAGCAGCTTGGGACCCATCGCCTACGAGCAGTACTTC
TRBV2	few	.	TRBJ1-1	CASSEAREAFF	TGTGCCAGCAGTGAAGCTCGGGAAGCTTTCTTT
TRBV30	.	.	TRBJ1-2	CAWRREGGTPYGYTF	TGTGCCTGGAGGCGAGAGGGAGGGACCCCCTATGGCTACACCTTC
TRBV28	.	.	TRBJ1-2	CASSGGPYGYTF	TGTGCCAGCAGTGGGGGACCCTATGGCTACACCTTC
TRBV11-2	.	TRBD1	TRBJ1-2	CASSLQDRLHYGYTF	TGTGCCAGCAGCTTGCAGGACAGGTTGCACTATGGCTACACCTTC
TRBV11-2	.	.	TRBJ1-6	CASNQPPYSSPLHF	TGTGCCAGCAACCAACCACCTTATAGCTCACCCCTCCACTTT
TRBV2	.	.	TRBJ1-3	CASSGRASGNTIYF	TGTGCCAGCAGTGGCAGGGCTTCTGGAAACACCATATATTTT
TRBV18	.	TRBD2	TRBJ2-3	CASSPRTSGRTDTQYF	TGTGCCAGCTCTCCCCGGACTAGCGGGAGGACAGATACGCAGTATTTT
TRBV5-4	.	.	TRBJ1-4	CASSRGFTDEKLFF	TGTGCCAGCAGCCGGGGCTTCACCGACGAAAAACTGTTTTTT
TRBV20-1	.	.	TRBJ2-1	CSAVLVNEQFF	TGCAGTGCTGTACTAGTGAATGAGCAGTTCTTC
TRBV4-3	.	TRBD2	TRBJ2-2	CASSQPQAGVGGGELFF	TGCGCCAGCAGCCAACCCCAAGCGGGAGTGGGCGGCGGGGAGCTGTTTTTT
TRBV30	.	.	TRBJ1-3	CAWSPGASGNTIYF	TGTGCCTGGAGTCCCGGGGCCTCTGGAAACACCATATATTTT
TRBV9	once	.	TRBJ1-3	CASSVEGNTFSGNTIYF	TGTGCCAGCAGCGTAGAGGGTAATACATTCTCTGGAAACACCATATATTTT